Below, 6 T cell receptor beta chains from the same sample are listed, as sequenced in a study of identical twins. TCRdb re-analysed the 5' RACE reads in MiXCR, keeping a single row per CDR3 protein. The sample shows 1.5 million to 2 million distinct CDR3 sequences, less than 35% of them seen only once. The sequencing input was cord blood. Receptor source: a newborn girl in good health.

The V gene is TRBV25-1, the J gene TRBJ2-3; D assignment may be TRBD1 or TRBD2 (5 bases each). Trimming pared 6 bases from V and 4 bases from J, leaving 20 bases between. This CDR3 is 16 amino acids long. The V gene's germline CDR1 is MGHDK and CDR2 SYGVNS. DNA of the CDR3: TGTGCCAGCAGCGCTGAGGGGACGCACACTTCAGATACGCAGTATTTT. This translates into CASSAEGTHTSDTQYF.

The CDR3 here is CASSFVWGGSYEQYF. The CDR3 nucleotides read TGTGCCAGCAGTTTTGTGTGGGGGGGTTCCTACGAGCAGTACTTC. This chain links TRBV28 with TRBJ2-7; 7 bases fit TRBD2. The CDR3 is 15 amino acids. CDR1 is MDHEN, CDR2 SYDVKM, per germline. V was clipped by 3 bases and J by 1 base; unmatched bases: 6.

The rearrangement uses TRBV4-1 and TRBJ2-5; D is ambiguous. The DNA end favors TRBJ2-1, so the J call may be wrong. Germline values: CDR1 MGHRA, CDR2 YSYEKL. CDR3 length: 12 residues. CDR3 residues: CASSQFQETQFF. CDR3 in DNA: TGCGCCAGCAGCCAGTTCCAAGAGACCCAGTTCTTC.

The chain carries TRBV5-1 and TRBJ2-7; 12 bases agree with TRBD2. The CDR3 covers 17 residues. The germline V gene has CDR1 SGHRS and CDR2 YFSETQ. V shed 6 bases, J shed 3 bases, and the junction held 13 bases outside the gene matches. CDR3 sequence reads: CASNGLAGNSLIYEQYF. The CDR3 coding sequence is TGCGCCAGCAACGGACTAGCGGGGAATTCTCTTATCTACGAGCAGTACTTC.

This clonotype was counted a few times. The CDR3 DNA reads TGTGCCCCCACGGACAGGGCCAACAATCAGCCCCAGCATTTT. It encodes CAPTDRANNQPQHF. J is TRBJ1-5 and V is TRBV30; 8 bases fit TRBD1. Per germline, CDR1 GTSNPN and CDR2 SVGIG (reference sequence). V lost 8 bases and J lost 3; bases outside the gene matches: 9. The CDR3 sequence is 14 residues long.

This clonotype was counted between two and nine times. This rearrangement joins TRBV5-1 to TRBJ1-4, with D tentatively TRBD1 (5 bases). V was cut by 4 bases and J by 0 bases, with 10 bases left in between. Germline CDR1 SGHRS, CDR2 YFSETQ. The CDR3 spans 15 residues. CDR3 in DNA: TGCGCCAGCAGCGTCGGGGCGGCAACTAATGAAAAACTGTTTTTT. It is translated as CASSVGAATNEKLFF.